This T cell receptor beta chain was captured by sequencing in a study of blood T cell repertoires in COVID-19. The J segment lost 5 bases and the V segment lost 2 bases, leaving 6 bases of the junction unmatched. Germline V gene lookup returns CDR1 ENHRY and CDR2 SYGVKD. The CDR3 totals 15 residues. The protocol was immunoSEQ multiplex PCR, while the TCRdb copy is restricted to in-frame clones and leaves out a portion. The table shows 350,000 to 450,000 clones, with around 89% occurring only once. The rearrangement joins TRBV10-3 to TRBJ2-5, with 9 nucleotides matching TRBD1. Sequencing was carried out using PBMCs or T cells enriched from blood (not recorded which). The TCR originated in a man aged 30 to 39 who had recovered from COVID-19. CDR3 bases: TGTGCCATCAGTGAGCGGGGACAGGGCGCGGAGACCCAGTACTTC. Amino acid sequence: CAISERGQGAETQYF.